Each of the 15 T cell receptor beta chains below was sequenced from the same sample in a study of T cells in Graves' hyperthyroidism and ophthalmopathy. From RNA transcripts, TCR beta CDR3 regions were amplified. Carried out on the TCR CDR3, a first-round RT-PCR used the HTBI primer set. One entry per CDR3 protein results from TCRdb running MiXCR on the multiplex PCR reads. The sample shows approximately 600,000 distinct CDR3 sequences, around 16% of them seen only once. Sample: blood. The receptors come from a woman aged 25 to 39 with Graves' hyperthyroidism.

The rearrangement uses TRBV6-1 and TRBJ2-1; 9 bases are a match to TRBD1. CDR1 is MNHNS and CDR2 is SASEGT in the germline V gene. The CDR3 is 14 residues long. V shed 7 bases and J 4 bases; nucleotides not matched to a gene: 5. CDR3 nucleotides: TGTGCCAGCACCGTACAGGGGGCGTACAATGAGCAGTTCTTC. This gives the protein CASTVQGAYNEQFF.

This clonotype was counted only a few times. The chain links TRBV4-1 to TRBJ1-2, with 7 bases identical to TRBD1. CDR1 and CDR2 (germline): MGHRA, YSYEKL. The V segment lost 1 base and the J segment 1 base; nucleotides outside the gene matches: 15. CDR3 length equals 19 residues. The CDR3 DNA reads TGCGCCAGCAGCCAAGTTCTCCGGGACAGCGGGTACTTTAACTATGGCTACACCTTC. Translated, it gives CASSQVLRDSGYFNYGYTF.

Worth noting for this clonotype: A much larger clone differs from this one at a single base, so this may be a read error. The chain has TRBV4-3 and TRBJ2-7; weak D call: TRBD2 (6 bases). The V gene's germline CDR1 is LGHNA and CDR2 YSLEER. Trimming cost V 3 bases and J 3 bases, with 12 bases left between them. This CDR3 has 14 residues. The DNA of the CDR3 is TGCGCCAGCAGCCACAGGACTATCGGCTACGAGCAGTACTTC. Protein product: CASSHRTIGYEQYF.

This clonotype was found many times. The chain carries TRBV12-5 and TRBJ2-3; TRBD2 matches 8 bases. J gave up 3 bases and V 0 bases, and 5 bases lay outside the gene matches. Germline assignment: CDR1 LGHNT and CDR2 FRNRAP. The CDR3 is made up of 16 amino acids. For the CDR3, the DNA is TGTGCTAGTGGTTTGGTAGCGGGGGAGGGAACAGATACGCAGTATTTT. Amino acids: CASGLVAGEGTDTQYF.

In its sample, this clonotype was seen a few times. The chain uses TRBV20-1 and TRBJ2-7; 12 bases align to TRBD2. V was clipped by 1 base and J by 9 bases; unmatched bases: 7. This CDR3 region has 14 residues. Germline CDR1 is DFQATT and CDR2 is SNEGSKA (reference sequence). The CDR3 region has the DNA TGCAGTGCTAGAGGACTAGCGGGAGTGGGGGGGCAGTACTTC. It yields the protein CSARGLAGVGGQYF.

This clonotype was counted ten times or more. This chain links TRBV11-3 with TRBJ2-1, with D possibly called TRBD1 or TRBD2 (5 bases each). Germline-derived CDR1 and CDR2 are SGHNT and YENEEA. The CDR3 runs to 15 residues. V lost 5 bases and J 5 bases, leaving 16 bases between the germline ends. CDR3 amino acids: CASSGGGGVHNEQFF. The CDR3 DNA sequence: TGTGCCAGCAGCGGAGGTGGGGGAGTACACAATGAGCAGTTCTTC.

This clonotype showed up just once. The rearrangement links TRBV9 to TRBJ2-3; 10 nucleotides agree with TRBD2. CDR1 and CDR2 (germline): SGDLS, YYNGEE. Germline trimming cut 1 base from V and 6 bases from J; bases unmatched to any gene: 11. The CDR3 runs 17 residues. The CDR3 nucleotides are TGTGCCAGCAGCGTACCCGGAGCGGGACTAGCGTCGGATACGCAGTATTTT. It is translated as CASSVPGAGLASDTQYF.

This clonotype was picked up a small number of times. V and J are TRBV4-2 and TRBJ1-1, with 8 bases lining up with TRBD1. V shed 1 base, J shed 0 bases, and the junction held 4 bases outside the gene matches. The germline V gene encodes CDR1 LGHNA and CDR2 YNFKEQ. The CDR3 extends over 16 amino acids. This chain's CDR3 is CASSQAAGGMNTEAFF. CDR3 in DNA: TGTGCCAGCAGCCAAGCGGCAGGGGGCATGAACACTGAAGCTTTCTTT.

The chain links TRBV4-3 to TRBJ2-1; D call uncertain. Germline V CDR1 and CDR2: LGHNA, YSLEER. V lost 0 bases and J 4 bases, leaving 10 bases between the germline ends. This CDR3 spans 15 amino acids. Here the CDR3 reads CASSQDPGRYNEQFF. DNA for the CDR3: TGCGCCAGCAGCCAAGATCCGGGCAGGTACAATGAGCAGTTCTTC.

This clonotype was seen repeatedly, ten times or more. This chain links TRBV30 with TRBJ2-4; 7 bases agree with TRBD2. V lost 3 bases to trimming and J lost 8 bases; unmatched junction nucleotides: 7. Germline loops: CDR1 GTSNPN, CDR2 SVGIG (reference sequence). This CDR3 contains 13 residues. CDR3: CAWSRGSSDIQYF. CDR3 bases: TGTGCCTGGAGCCGCGGGAGTAGTGACATTCAGTACTTC.

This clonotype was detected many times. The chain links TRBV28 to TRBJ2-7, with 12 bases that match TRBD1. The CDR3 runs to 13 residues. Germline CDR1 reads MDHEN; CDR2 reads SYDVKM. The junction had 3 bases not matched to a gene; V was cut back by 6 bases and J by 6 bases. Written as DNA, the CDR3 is TGTGCCAGCAGGGGACAGGGGGCAGGCGAGCAGTACTTC. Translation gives CASRGQGAGEQYF.

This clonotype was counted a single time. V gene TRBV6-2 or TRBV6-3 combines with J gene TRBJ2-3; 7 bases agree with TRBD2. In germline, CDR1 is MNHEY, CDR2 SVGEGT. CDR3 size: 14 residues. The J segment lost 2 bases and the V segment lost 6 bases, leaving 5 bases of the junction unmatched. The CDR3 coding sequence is TGTGCCAGCAGCTCACTAGCGACCACAGATACGCAGTATTTT. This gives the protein CASSSLATTDTQYF.

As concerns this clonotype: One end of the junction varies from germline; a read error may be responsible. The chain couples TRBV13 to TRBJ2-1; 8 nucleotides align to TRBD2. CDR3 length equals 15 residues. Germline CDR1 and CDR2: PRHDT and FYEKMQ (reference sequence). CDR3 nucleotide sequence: TGTGCCAGCAGCTTAGGGAGGACTAGCCGGAATGAGCAGTCCTTC. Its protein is CASSLGRTSRNEQSF.

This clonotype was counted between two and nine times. CDR3 coding DNA: TGTGCCAGCCGTTACCGGGACAACTCTGGAAACACCATATATTTT. This gives the protein CASRYRDNSGNTIYF. The V and J genes are TRBV28 and TRBJ1-3; the D gene is possibly TRBD1 (6 bases). CDR1 and CDR2 from the germline V gene are MDHEN and SYDVKM. V was clipped by 8 bases and J by 0 bases, with 14 bases between them. The CDR3 has 15 residues.

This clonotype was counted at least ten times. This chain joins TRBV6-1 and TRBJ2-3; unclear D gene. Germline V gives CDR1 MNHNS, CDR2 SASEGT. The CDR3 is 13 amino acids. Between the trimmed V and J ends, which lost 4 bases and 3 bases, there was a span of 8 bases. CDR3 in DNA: TGTGCCAGCAGTGTAGAAAGGACAGATACGCAGTATTTT. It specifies CASSVERTDTQYF.